This paragraph covers one TCR beta chain sequence. Its antigen is unknown. The method was immunoSEQ multiplex PCR; TCRdb's version includes in-frame clones alone and lacks a portion of them. The sample has about 29,000 clones, approximately 78% seen once. This record comes from a study of OX40 agonist ivuxolimab in advanced cancers. The overall study: As their treatment, patients were administered ivuxolimab, an agonistic anti-OX40 (CD134) antibody. Overall study findings and caveats: Clones of CD4+ and CD8+ blood T cells grew by week 6 at doses of 0.1 to 3.0 mg/kg.

The CDR3 loop spans 18 amino acids. The V end lost 5 bases, the J end lost 2 bases, and 25 bases lay between the germline ends. Germline loops: CDR1 SGHDT, CDR2 YYEEEE. The sequence came from an adult with an advanced solid tumor such as melanoma, head and neck, liver or kidney cancer. The sequencing used CD4+ or CD8+ T cells sorted from blood, collected in a trial of the OX40 agonist ivuxolimab. The rearrangement joins TRBV5-6 to TRBJ1-2; D may be TRBD1 (5 bases). The CDR3, as DNA: TGTGCCAGCAGTTCCTACCGGGACCCCAAAATCGGAAACTATGGCTACACCTTC. This translates into CASSSYRDPKIGNYGYTF.